This TCR beta chain was profiled in a study of shared clonotypes between healthy human individuals. Turning to the study itself: Samples came from two female and a few male donors aged 18 to 49. There were three CD4 naive, three CD4 memory, two CD8 naive and one CD8 memory plates per donor. Findings and caveats of the study: Several donors held about 5% of naive CD4 clonotypes in common. Clonotype sharing among the donors was expected to vary with sequencing depth.

Produced via immunoSEQ multiplex PCR; TCRdb's table is partial and in-frame only. The sample includes about 1.9 million clones, just under 95% of them seen just once. Germline V CDR1 and CDR2: LNHNV, YYDKDF (reference sequence). The length of the CDR3 is 14 residues. Trimming pared 1 base from V and 10 bases from J, leaving 14 bases between. With regard to this clone: As yet, its antigen is unknown.

Terminally differentiated effector memory CD45RA+ cells were excluded from the naive CD8 cells, which were CD45RO-negative and positively selected for CCR7. The material sequenced was naive CD8+ T cells from PBMCs. This rearrangement joins TRBV15 to TRBJ1-5; D is undetermined. The TCR was taken from a man in his late teens or twenties in good health. Some clones in this sample may be carry-over from other donors' samples. The CDR3: CATSRGGQSNPQHF. In DNA form, the CDR3 reads TGTGCCACCAGCAGAGGAGGGCAGTCAAACCCCCAGCATTTT.